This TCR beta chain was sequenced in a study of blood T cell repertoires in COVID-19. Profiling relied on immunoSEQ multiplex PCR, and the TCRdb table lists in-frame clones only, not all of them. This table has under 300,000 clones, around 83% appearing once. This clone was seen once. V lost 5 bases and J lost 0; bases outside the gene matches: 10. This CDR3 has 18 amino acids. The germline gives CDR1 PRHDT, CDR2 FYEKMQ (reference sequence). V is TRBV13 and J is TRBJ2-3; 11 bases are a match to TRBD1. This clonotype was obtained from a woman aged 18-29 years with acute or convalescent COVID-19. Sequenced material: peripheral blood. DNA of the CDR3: TGTGCCAGCAGCCCCACCGGGGGGACAGGGGGTAGCACAGATACGCAGTATTTT. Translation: CASSPTGGTGGSTDTQYF.